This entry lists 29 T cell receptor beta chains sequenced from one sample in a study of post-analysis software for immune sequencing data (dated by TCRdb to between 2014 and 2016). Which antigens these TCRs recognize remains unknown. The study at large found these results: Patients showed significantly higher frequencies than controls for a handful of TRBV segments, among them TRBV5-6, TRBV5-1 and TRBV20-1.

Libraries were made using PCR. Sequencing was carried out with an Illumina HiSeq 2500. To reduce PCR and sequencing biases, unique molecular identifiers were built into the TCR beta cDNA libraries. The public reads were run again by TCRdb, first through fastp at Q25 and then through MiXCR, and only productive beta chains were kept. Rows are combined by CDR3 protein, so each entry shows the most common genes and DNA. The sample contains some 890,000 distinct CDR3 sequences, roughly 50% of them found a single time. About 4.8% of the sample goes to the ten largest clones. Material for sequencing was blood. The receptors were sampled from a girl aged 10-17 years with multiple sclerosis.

This CDR3 reads CSARALAGGWETQYF. The CDR3 region has the DNA TGCAGTGCTAGAGCTCTAGCGGGGGGGTGGGAGACCCAGTACTTC. V gene TRBV20-1 combines with J gene TRBJ2-5; 12 nucleotides line up with TRBD2. The CDR3 runs to 15 residues. Per the germline V gene, CDR1 is DFQATT and CDR2 is SNEGSKA (reference sequence). V lost 1 base and J lost 5; bases outside the gene matches: 5.

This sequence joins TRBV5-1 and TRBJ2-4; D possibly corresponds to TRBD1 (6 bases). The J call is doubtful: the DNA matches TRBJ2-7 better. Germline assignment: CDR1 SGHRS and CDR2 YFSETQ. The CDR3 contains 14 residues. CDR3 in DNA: TGCGCCAGCAGCTTGAGGCAGGGGATGCACGAGCAGTACTTC. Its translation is CASSLRQGMHEQYF.

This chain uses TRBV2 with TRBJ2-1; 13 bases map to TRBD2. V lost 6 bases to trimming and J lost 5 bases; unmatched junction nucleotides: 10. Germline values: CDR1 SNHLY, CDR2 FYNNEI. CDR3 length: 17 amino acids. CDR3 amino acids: CASRSARTSGSHNEQFF. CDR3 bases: TGTGCCAGCAGGAGCGCGCGGACTAGCGGGAGCCACAATGAGCAGTTCTTC.

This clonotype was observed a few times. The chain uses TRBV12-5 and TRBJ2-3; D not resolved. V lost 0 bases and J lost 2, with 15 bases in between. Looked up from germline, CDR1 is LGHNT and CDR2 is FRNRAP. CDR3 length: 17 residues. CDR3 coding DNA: TGTGCTAGTGGTTTGGTACCTAGGGTGGGCTTCACAGATACGCAGTATTTT. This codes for CASGLVPRVGFTDTQYF.

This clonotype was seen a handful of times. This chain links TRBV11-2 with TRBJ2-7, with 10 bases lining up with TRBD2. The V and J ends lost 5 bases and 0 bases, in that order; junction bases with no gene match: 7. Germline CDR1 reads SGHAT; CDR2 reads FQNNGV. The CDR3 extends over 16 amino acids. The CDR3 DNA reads TGTGCCAGCAGCCCCCTCCGACTAGCGGGCTCCTACGAGCAGTACTTC. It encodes CASSPLRLAGSYEQYF. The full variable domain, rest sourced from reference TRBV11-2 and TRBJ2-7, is EAGVAQSPRYKIIEKRQSVAFWCNPISGHATLYWYQQILGQGPKLLIQFQNNGVVDDSQLPKDRFSAERLKGVDSTLKIQPAKLEDSAVYLCASSPLRLAGSYEQYFGPGTRLTVT.

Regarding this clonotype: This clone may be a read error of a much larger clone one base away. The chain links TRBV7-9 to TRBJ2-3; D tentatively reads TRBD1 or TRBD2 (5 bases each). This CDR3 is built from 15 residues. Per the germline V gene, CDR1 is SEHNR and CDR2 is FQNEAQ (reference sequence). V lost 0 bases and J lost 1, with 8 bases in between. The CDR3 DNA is TGTGCCAGCAGCTTAGCGGTGGGGGGCACAGATACGCAGTATTTT. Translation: CASSLAVGGTDTQYF.

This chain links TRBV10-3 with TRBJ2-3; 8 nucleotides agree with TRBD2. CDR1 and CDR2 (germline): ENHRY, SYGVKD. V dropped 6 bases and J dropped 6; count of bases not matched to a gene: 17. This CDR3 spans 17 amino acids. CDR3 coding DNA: TGTGCCATCAGGACCCTAAAAAGCGGGAGTCCCACGGATACGCAGTATTTT. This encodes CAIRTLKSGSPTDTQYF.

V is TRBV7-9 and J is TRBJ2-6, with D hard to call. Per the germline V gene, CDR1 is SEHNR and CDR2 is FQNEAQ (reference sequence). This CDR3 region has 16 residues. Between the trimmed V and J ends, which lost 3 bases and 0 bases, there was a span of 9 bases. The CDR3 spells CASSLESSSGANVLTF. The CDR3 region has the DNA TGTGCCAGCAGCTTGGAGTCGAGCTCTGGGGCCAACGTCCTGACTTTC.

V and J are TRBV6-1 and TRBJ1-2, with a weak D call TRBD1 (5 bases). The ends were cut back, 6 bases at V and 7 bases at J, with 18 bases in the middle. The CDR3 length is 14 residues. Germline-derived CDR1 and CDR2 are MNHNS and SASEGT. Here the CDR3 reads CASSEGLLQGGYTF. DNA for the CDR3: TGTGCCAGCAGCGAGGGCCTTCTCCAGGGTGGCTACACCTTC.

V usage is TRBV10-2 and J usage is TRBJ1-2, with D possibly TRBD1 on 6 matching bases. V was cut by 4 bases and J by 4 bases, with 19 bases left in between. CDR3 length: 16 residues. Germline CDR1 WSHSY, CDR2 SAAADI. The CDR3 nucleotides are TGCGCCAGCAGTGTGTCCCGGGACACCTCTCTCTATGGCTACACCTTC. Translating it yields CASSVSRDTSLYGYTF.

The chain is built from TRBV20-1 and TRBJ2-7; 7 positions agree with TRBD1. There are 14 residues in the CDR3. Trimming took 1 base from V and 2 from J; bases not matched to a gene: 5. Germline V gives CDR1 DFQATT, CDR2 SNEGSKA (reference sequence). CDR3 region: CSARGRDSTYEQYF. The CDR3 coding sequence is TGCAGTGCTAGAGGAAGGGACAGCACCTACGAGCAGTACTTC.

CDR3 sequence: CSASRDPWSYTDSPLHF. The CDR3 nucleotides are TGCAGTGCTAGTCGTGACCCCTGGAGCTATACGGATTCACCCCTCCACTTT. The V and J genes are TRBV20-1 and TRBJ1-6; D unresolved. This CDR3 spans 17 amino acids. The germline V gene has CDR1 DFQATT and CDR2 SNEGSKA (reference sequence). V lost 3 bases and J lost 8, with 23 bases in between.

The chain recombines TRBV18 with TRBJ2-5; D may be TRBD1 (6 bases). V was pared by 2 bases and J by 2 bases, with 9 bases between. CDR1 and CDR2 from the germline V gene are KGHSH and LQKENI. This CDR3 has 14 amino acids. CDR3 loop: CASSPGQKQETQYF. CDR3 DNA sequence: TGTGCCAGCTCACCAGGACAGAAACAAGAGACCCAGTACTTC.

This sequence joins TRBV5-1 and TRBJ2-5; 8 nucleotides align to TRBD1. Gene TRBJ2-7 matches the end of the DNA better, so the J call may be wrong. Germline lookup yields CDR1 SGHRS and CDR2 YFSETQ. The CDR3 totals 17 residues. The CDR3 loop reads CASSLSVRGRMPYEQYF. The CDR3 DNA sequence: TGCGCCAGCAGCCTATCCGTCAGGGGGCGTATGCCCTACGAGCAGTACTTC.

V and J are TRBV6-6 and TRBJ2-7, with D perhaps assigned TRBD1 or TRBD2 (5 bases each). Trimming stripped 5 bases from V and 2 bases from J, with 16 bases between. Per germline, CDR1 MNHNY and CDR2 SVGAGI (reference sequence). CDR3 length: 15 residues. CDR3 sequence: CASSHRGGTPYEQYF. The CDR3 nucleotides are TGTGCCAGCAGTCATCGGGGCGGAACACCCTACGAGCAGTACTTC.

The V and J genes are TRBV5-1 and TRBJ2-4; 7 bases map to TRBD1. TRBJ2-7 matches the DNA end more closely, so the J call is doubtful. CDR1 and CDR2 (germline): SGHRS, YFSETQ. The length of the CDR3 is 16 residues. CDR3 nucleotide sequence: TGCGCCAGCAGCTTGAAAGGGACAGTTCTCTCCTACGAGCAGTACTTC. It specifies CASSLKGTVLSYEQYF.

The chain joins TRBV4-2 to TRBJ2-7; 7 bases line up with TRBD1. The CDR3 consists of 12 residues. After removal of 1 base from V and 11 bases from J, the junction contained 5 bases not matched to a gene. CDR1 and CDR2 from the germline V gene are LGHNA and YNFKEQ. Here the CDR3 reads CASSQGETGEYF. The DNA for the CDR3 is TGTGCCAGCAGCCAAGGAGAAACAGGGGAGTACTTC.

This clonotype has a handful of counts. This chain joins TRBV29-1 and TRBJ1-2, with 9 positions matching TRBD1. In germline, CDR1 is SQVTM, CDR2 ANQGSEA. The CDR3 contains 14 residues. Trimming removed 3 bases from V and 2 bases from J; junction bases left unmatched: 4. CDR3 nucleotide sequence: TGCAGCGTTGAGAAACAGGGGGCAAACTATGGCTACACCTTC. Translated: CSVEKQGANYGYTF.

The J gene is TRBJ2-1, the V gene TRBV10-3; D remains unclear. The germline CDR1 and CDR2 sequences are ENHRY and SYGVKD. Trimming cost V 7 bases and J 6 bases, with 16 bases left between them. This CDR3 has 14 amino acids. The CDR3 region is CAITRDPDTNEQFF. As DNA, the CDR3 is TGTGCCATCACTCGAGACCCCGACACCAATGAGCAGTTCTTC.

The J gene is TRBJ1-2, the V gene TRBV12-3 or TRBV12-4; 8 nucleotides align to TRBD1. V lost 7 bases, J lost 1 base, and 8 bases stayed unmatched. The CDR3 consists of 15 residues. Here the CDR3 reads CASTRGQAFNYGYTF. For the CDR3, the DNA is TGTGCCAGCACCCGGGGACAGGCCTTTAACTATGGCTACACCTTC.

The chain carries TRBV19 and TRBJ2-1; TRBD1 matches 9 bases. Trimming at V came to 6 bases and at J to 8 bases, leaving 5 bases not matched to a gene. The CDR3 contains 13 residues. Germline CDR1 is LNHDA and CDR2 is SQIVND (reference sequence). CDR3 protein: CASRQQGAYEQFF. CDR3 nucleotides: TGTGCCAGTAGGCAACAGGGGGCCTATGAGCAGTTCTTC. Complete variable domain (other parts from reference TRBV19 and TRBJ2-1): DGGITQSPKYLFRKEGQNVTLSCEQNLNHDAMYWYRQDPGQGLRLIYYSQIVNDFQKGDIAEGYSVSREKKESFPLTVTSAQKNPTAFYLCASRQQGAYEQFFGPGTRLTVL.

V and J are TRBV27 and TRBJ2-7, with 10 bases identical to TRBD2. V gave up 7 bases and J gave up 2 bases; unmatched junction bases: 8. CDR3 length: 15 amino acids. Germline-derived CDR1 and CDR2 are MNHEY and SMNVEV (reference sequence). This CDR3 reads CASKPAGGLTYEQYF. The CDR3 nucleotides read TGTGCCAGCAAACCAGCGGGGGGGTTGACCTACGAGCAGTACTTC.

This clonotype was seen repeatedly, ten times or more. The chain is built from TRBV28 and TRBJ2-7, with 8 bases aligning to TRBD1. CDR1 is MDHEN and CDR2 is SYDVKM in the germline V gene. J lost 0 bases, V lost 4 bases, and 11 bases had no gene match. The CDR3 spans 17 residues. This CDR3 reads CASSSRVWTGPSYEQYF. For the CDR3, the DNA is TGTGCCAGCAGTTCTCGTGTTTGGACAGGGCCCTCCTACGAGCAGTACTTC.

The DNA of the CDR3 is TGTGCCAGCAGCCCGCCGAGACCTAGGAAGAAAAATGAGCAGTTCTTC. Residues: CASSPPRPRKKNEQFF. The V gene is TRBV7-8, the J gene TRBJ2-1; D is undetermined. V lost 5 bases, J lost 7 bases, and 21 bases lay in between. CDR1 and CDR2 (germline): SGHVS, FQNEAQ. This CDR3 is built from 16 residues.

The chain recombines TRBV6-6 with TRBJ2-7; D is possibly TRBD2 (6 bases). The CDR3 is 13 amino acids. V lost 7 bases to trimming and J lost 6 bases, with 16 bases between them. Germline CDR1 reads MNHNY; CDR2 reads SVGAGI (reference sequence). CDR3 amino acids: CASKGGAAAEQYF. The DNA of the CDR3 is TGTGCCAGCAAGGGCGGGGCGGCCGCCGAGCAGTACTTC.

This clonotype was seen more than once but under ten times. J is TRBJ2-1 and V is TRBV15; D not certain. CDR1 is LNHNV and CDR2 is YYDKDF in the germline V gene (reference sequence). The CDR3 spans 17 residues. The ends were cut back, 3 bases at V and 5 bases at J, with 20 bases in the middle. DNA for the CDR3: TGTGCCACCAGCAGTCCACCCCCGAGACATCCCGACAATGAGCAGTTCTTC. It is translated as CATSSPPPRHPDNEQFF.

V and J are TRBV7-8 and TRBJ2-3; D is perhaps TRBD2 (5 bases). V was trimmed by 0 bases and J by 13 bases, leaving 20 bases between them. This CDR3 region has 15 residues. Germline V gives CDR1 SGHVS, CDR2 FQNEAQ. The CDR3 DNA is TGTGCCAGCAGCTTAGCGTCCGACTACCAACGTCAGGAGTATTTT. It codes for CASSLASDYQRQEYF.

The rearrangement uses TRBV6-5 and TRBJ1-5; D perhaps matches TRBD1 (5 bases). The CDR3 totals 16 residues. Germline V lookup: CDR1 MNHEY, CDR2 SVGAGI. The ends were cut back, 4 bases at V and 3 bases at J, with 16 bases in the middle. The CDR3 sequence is CASSSRTRGPNQPQHF. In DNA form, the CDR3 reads TGTGCCAGCAGTTCCAGGACACGCGGACCCAATCAGCCCCAGCATTTT.

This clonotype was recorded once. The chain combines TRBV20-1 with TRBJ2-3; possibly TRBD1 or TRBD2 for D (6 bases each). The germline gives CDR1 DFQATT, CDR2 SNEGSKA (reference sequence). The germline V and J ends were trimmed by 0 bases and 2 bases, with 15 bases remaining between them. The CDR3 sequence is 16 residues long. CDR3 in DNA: TGCAGTGCTAGAGATACGAGGCGGGGACACACAGATACGCAGTATTTT. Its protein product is CSARDTRRGHTDTQYF.